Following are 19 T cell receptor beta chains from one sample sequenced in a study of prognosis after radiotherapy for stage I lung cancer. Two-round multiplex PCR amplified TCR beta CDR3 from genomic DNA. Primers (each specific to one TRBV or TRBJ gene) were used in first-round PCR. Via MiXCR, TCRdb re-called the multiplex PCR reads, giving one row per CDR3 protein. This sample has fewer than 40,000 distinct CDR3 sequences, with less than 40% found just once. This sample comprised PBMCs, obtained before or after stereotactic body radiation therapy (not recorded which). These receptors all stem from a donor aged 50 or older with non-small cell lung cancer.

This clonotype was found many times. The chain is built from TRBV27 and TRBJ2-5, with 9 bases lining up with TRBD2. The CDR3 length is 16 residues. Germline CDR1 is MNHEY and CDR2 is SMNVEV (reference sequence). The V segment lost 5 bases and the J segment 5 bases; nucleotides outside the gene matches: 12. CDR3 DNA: TGTGCCAGCAGTCGAAATCCCGGGACTAGCAGGGAGACCCAGTACTTC. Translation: CASSRNPGTSRETQYF.

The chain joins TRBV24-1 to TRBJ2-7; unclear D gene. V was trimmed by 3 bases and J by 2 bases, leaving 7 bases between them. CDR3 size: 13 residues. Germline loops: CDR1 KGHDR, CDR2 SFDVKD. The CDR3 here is CATSDRLTYEQYF. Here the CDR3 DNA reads TGTGCCACCAGTGATCGCTTGACCTACGAGCAGTACTTC.

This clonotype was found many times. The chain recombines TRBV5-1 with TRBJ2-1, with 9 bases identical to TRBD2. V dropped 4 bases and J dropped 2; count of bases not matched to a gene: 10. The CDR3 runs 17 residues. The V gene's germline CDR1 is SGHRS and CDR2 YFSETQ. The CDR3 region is CASSSSSAGGPYNEQFF. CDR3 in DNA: TGCGCCAGCAGCAGTTCTTCAGCGGGAGGTCCCTACAATGAGCAGTTCTTC.

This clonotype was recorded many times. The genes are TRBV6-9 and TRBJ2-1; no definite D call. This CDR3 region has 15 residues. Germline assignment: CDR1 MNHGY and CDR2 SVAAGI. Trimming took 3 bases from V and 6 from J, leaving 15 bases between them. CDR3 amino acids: CASSYSKVLINEQFF. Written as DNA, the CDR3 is TGTGCCAGCAGTTACTCGAAGGTCTTAATCAATGAGCAGTTCTTC.

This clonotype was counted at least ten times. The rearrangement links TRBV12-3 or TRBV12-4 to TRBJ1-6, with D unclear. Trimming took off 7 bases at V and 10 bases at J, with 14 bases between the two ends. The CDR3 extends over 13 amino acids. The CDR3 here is CASTTGRQSPLHF. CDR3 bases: TGTGCCAGCACCACGGGCCGGCAATCACCCCTCCACTTT.

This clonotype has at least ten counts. Written as DNA, the CDR3 is TGTGCCAGCAGTCCTTCCCCGTTCTACAATGAGCAGTTCTTC. Translating gives CASSPSPFYNEQFF. The chain joins TRBV7-9 to TRBJ2-1; D is unresolved. Trimming took 6 bases from V and 3 from J, leaving 12 bases between them. Germline lookup yields CDR1 SEHNR and CDR2 FQNEAQ (reference sequence). CDR3 size: 14 residues. Based on the CDR3 plus reference TRBV7-9 and TRBJ2-1, the full variable domain is DTGVSQNPRHKITKRGQNVTFRCDPISEHNRLYWYRQTLGQGPEFLTYFQNEAQLEKSRLLSDRFSAERPKGSFSTLEIQRTEQGDSAMYLCASSPSPFYNEQFFGPGTRLTVL.

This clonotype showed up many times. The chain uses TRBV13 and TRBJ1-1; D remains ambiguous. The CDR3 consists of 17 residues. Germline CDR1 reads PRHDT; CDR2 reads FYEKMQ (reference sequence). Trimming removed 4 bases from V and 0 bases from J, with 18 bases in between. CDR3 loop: CASSSPAYSLLNTEAFF. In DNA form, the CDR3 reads TGTGCCAGCAGCTCGCCAGCATACAGCCTTTTGAACACTGAAGCTTTCTTT.

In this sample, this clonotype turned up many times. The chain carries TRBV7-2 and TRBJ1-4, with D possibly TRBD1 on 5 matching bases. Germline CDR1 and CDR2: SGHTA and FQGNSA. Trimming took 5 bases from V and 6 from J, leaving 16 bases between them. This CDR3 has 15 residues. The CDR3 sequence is CASSLRPGGDEKLFF. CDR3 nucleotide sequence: TGTGCCAGCAGCCTGAGACCCGGAGGGGATGAAAAACTGTTTTTT.

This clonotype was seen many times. The DNA for the CDR3 is TGTGCCAGCAGTTTCTCCAGGTCCTACGAGCAGTACTTC. Translation gives CASSFSRSYEQYF. This chain links TRBV28 with TRBJ2-7; D unclear. The V and J ends lost 3 bases and 1 base respectively, with 7 bases between them. CDR1 is MDHEN, CDR2 SYDVKM, per germline. The CDR3 runs 13 residues. The full variable domain, in which reference TRBV28 and TRBJ2-7 provide the parts outside the CDR3, is DVKVTQSSRYLVKRTGEKVFLECVQDMDHENMFWYRQDPGLGLRLIYFSYDVKMKEKGDIPEGYSVSREKKERFSLILESASTNQTSMYLCASSFSRSYEQYFGPGTRLTVT.

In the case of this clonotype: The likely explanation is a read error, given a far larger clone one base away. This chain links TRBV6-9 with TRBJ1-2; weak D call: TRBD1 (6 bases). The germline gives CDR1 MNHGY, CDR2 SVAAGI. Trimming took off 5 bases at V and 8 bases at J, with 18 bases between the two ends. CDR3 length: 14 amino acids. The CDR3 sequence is CASSEGGGAQGYTF. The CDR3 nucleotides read TGTGCCAGCAGTGAAGGGGGGGGGGCGCAGGGCTACACCTTC.

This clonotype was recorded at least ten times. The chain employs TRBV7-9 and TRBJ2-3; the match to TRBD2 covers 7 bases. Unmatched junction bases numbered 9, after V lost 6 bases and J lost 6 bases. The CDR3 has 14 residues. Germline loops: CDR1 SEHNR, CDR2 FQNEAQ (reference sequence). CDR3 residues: CASRGWEGHDTQYF. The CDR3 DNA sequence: TGTGCCAGCAGGGGGTGGGAGGGCCACGATACGCAGTATTTT.

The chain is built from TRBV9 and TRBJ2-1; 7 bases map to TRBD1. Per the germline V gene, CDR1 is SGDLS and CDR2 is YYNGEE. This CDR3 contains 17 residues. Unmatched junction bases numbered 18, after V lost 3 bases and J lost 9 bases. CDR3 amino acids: CASSAPTGVDPSSEQFF. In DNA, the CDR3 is TGTGCCAGCAGCGCCCCAACAGGGGTAGATCCATCCAGTGAGCAGTTCTTC.

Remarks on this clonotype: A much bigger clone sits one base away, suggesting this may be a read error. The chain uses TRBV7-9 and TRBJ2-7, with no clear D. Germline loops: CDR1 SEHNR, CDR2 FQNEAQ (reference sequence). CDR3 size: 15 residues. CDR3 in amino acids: CSSSLGTSGPYEQYF. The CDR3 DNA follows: TGTTCCAGCAGCTTAGGAACCTCGGGTCCCTACGAGCAGTACTTC.

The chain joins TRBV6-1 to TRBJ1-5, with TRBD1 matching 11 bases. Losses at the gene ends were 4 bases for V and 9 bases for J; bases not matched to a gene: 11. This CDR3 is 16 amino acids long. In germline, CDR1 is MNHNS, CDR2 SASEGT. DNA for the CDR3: TGTGCCAGCAGTGGAACGGGACAGGGGGTCAGGATGCCCCAGCATTTT. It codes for CASSGTGQGVRMPQHF.

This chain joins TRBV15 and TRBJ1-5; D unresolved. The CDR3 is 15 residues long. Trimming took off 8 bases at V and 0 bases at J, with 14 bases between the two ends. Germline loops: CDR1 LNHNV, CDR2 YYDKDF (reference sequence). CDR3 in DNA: TGTGCCACCCGGCTCGACCGGATTAGCAATCAGCCCCAGCATTTT. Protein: CATRLDRISNQPQHF.

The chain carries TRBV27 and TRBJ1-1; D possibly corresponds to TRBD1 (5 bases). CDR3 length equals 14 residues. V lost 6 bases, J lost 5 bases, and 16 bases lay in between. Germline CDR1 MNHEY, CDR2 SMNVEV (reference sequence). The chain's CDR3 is CASREAGDATEAFF. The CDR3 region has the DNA TGTGCCAGCAGAGAGGCGGGGGACGCGACTGAAGCTTTCTTT.

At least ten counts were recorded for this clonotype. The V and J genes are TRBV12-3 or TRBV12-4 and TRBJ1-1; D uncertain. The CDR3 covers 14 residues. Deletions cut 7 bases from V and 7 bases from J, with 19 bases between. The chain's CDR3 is CASTRAGRIGEAFF. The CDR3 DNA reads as TGTGCCAGCACCCGGGCAGGCCGGATCGGTGAAGCTTTCTTT.

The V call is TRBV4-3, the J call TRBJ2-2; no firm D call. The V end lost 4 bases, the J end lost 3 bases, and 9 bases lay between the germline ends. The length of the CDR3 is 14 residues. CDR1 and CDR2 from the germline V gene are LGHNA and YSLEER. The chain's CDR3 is CASSPQPYTGELFF. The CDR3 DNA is TGCGCCAGCAGCCCACAGCCATACACCGGGGAGCTGTTTTTT.

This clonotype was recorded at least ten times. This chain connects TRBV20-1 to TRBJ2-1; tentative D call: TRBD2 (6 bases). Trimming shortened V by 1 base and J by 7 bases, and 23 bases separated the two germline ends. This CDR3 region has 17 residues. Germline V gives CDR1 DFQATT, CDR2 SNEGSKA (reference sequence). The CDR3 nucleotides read TGCAGTGCTAGAGGGAGGCGGCCTGGCACTAGCAGAAATGAGCAGTTCTTC. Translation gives CSARGRRPGTSRNEQFF.